These 32 T cell receptor beta chains share one sample of origin, sequenced in a study of T cells in Graves' hyperthyroidism and ophthalmopathy. The source material, RNA transcripts, was used to amplify TCR beta CDR3 regions. First-round RT-PCR with HTBI primers amplified the TCR CDR3 region. TCRdb re-analysed the multiplex PCR reads in MiXCR, keeping a single row per CDR3 protein. The sample yields 450,000 to 700,000 distinct CDR3 sequences, around 45% seen once. Sequencing was done on a sample of peripheral blood or thyroid tissue (not recorded which). The receptor set was obtained from a woman aged 18-29 years with Graves' hyperthyroidism.

The CDR3 region is CASSEGLSRTEAFF. DNA of the CDR3: TGTGCCAGCAGCGAGGGACTCTCAAGGACTGAAGCTTTCTTT. The V call is TRBV7-9, the J call TRBJ1-1; possibly TRBD1 for D (5 bases). Germline V CDR1 and CDR2: SEHNR, FQNEAQ (reference sequence). V was trimmed by 5 bases and J by 5 bases, leaving 15 bases between them. The length of the CDR3 is 14 residues.

This clonotype occurred many times. The rearrangement joins TRBV15 to TRBJ1-2, with 9 bases lining up with TRBD1. The CDR3 is made up of 12 amino acids. Germline V gene data show CDR1 as LNHNV and CDR2 as YYDKDF (reference sequence). V trimming: 6 bases; J trimming: 8 bases; junction bases outside the gene matches: 4. The CDR3 reads CATRGTGPGYTF. The CDR3 DNA reads as TGTGCCACCAGAGGGACAGGGCCCGGCTACACCTTC.

This chain joins TRBV11-1 and TRBJ2-5, with 11 positions matching TRBD1. This CDR3 has 15 residues. Trimming at V came to 0 bases and at J to 9 bases, leaving 6 bases not matched to a gene. Germline V lookup: CDR1 SGHAT, CDR2 FQDESV (reference sequence). CDR3 nucleotide sequence: TGTGCCAGCAGCTTAGCCGGACAGGGGGCGGAGGCCCAGTACTTC. It encodes CASSLAGQGAEAQYF.

Details on this clonotype: Just one base apart from a much larger clone, this may be a read error. The CDR3 carries no conserved terminal phenylalanine or tryptophan, so it likely arises from a read error. The V gene is TRBV7-9, the J gene TRBJ2-7, with 9 bases that match TRBD1. Germline CDR1 SEHNR, CDR2 FQNEAQ (reference sequence). This CDR3 has 13 amino acids. V shed 6 bases and J 5 bases; nucleotides not matched to a gene: 5. The CDR3 sequence is CASRAGTGNEQYL. The CDR3 DNA follows: TGTGCCAGCAGAGCCGGGACAGGGAACGAGCAGTACCTC.

A word on this clonotype: This could be a read error, since a much larger clone is one nucleotide away. The conserved closing phenylalanine or tryptophan is absent in this CDR3, likely reflecting a read error. This chain joins TRBV12-3 or TRBV12-4 and TRBJ1-3; D perhaps matches TRBD1 (6 bases). V lost 7 bases to trimming and J lost 3 bases, with 13 bases between them. The CDR3 length is 14 residues. CDR3 in DNA: TGTGCCAGCAAGAGGGGGGCAGGTGGAAACACCATATATTCT. Amino acid sequence: CASKRGAGGNTIYS.

This clonotype came up many times. The chain employs TRBV6-1 and TRBJ2-7; 8 bases are shared with TRBD2. CDR1 and CDR2 (germline): MNHNS, SASEGT. V shed 3 bases and J 2 bases; nucleotides not matched to a gene: 6. This CDR3 comprises 15 residues. The CDR3 here is CASSDRTSLPYEQYF. In DNA form, the CDR3 reads TGTGCCAGCAGTGACAGGACTAGCTTACCCTACGAGCAGTACTTC.

This clonotype was seen ten or more times. The chain joins TRBV5-1 to TRBJ1-1; no firm D call. V lost 0 bases to trimming and J lost 0 bases, with 18 bases between them. This CDR3 has 18 residues. Looked up from germline, CDR1 is SGHRS and CDR2 is YFSETQ. CDR3 nucleotide sequence: TGCGCCAGCAGCTTGGCCGAAGTGGCAGCTGAAATGAACACTGAAGCTTTCTTT. Its protein is CASSLAEVAAEMNTEAFF.

The chain has TRBV11-2 and TRBJ2-2, with a possible D match to TRBD2 (5 bases). V lost 1 base, J lost 4 bases, and 16 bases lay in between. Germline CDR1 and CDR2: SGHAT and FQNNGV. This CDR3 spans 17 amino acids. The CDR3, as DNA: TGTGCCAGCAGCTTAGTCTGGGAGACTTTGGCCACCGGGGAGCTGTTTTTT. Its protein product is CASSLVWETLATGELFF.

This clonotype was detected ten times or more. The J gene is TRBJ2-7, the V gene TRBV20-1, with 9 bases identical to TRBD1. The CDR3 has 16 residues. The V and J ends lost 5 bases and 4 bases, in that order; junction bases with no gene match: 15. Germline V lookup: CDR1 DFQATT, CDR2 SNEGSKA (reference sequence). The CDR3 bases are TGCAGTGCTGTCCCGGGACAGGGTCGGGGTGTTTACGAGCAGTACTTC. It codes for CSAVPGQGRGVYEQYF.

This sequence joins TRBV19 and TRBJ2-5, with D uncertain. CDR3 length equals 14 residues. Germline V gene data show CDR1 as LNHDA and CDR2 as SQIVND (reference sequence). V was clipped by 3 bases and J by 1 base, with 9 bases between them. CDR3 sequence (DNA): TGTGCCAGTAGTATGACACGTACCCAAGAGACCCAGTACTTC. Translation: CASSMTRTQETQYF.

The chain combines TRBV10-1 with TRBJ2-7; possible D gene TRBD2, 6 bases. The CDR3 contains 16 residues. Germline V gene data show CDR1 as WNHNN and CDR2 as SYGVQD (reference sequence). The V end lost 8 bases, the J end lost 0 bases, and 20 bases lay between the germline ends. The CDR3: CASGGAPNGSSYEQYF. Written as DNA, the CDR3 is TGCGCCAGCGGTGGGGCCCCGAACGGGAGCTCCTACGAGCAGTACTTC.

V gene TRBV10-3 combines with J gene TRBJ1-2, with D possibly matching TRBD1 (6 bases). Germline V gene data show CDR1 as ENHRY and CDR2 as SYGVKD. This CDR3 is built from 15 residues. Trimming shortened V by 4 bases and J by 4 bases, and 16 bases separated the two germline ends. CDR3 DNA sequence: TGTGCCATCAGTGTGGACAGAGGAGATTTCTATGGCTACACCTTC. Protein: CAISVDRGDFYGYTF.

The chain couples TRBV7-8 to TRBJ2-5; D remains unclear. The V end was cut by 7 bases, the J end by 5 bases, with 17 bases between. The CDR3 loop spans 14 amino acids. In germline, CDR1 is SGHVS, CDR2 FQNEAQ. This CDR3 is CASTLGTVGETQYF. The CDR3 nucleotides are TGTGCCAGCACCCTTGGTACAGTCGGGGAGACCCAGTACTTC.

The genes are TRBV4-2 and TRBJ1-2, with D possibly being TRBD1 (6 bases). Germline lookup yields CDR1 LGHNA and CDR2 YNFKEQ. This CDR3 has 17 residues. Deletions cut 2 bases from V and 2 bases from J, with 18 bases between. The DNA of the CDR3 is TGTGCCAGCAGCCAACAACGCGGGGGCCGACCCAACTATGGCTACACCTTC. Residues: CASSQQRGGRPNYGYTF.

The gene calls are TRBV27 and TRBJ2-7; possible D gene TRBD2, 8 bases. The CDR3 covers 13 residues. The germline V gene encodes CDR1 MNHEY and CDR2 SMNVEV (reference sequence). The V end lost 10 bases, the J end lost 3 bases, and 16 bases lay between the germline ends. CDR3 DNA sequence: TGTGCCACCGGGAGGGGGCGAGGCTACGAGCAGTACTTC. This sequence encodes CATGRGRGYEQYF.

A remark on this clonotype: A read error may account for a junction end that differs from germline. V usage is TRBV7-8 and J usage is TRBJ2-2; tentatively, D is TRBD2 (6 bases). The CDR3 sequence is 10 residues long. In germline, CDR1 is SGHVS, CDR2 FQNEAQ. CDR3 DNA: TGTGCCAGCAGGCCCGGGGGGCTGTTTTTT. Translating gives CASRPGGLFF. The variable domain in full, completed from reference TRBV7-8 and TRBJ2-2, reads GAGVSQSPRYKVAKRGQDVALRCDPISGHVSLFWYQQALGQGPEFLTYFQNEAQLDKSGLPSDRFFAERPEGSVSTLKIQRTQQEDSAVYLCASRPGGLFFGEGSRLTVL.

Ten or more counts support this clonotype. This chain uses TRBV9 with TRBJ2-2; D unresolved. Germline loops: CDR1 SGDLS, CDR2 YYNGEE. The CDR3 runs 12 residues. V gave up 4 bases and J gave up 3 bases, with 4 bases separating them. The chain's CDR3 is CASSSHTGELFF. CDR3 DNA: TGTGCCAGCAGCTCGCACACCGGGGAGCTGTTTTTT.

With respect to this clonotype: This may arise from a read error, as a much more abundant clone is one base away. This chain connects TRBV7-6 to TRBJ2-7; no definite D call. CDR3 length: 15 residues. Germline CDR1 reads SGHVS; CDR2 reads FNYEAQ. With 5 bases removed from V and 2 bases from J, the gap between germline ends came to 16 bases. The CDR3 here is CASSQDRTTTYEQYF. The CDR3 nucleotides read TGTGCCAGCAGCCAAGATCGAACTACCACCTACGAGCAGTACTTC.

The chain couples TRBV6-9 to TRBJ1-3; D unresolved. This CDR3 has 15 amino acids. V lost 6 bases and J 0 bases, leaving 12 bases between the germline ends. Looked up from germline, CDR1 is MNHGY and CDR2 is SVAAGI. For the CDR3, the DNA is TGTGCCAGCAGCTTATTCGAATCCTCTGGAAACACCATATATTTT. Its protein product is CASSLFESSGNTIYF.

CDR3 nucleotides: TGTGCCAGCAGCAAACGATCAGGGGGGGCTTACAATGAGCAGTACTTC. Protein sequence: CASSKRSGGAYNEQYF. J is TRBJ2-7 and V is TRBV7-3; the D gene could be TRBD1 or TRBD2 (7 bases each). V was trimmed by 5 bases and J by 7 bases, leaving 24 bases between them. This CDR3 is 16 amino acids long. The V gene's germline CDR1 is SGHTA and CDR2 FQGTGA. Full variable domain (remainder filled in from reference TRBV7-3 and TRBJ2-7): GAGVSQTPSNKVTEKGKYVELRCDPISGHTALYWYRQSLGQGPEFLIYFQGTGAADDSGLPNDRFFAVRPEGSVSTLKIQRTERGDSAVYLCASSKRSGGAYNEQYFGPGTRLTVT.

This clonotype was found many times. In nucleotides, the CDR3 is TGTGCCAGCAGGACTCAGGGTTCTTATGGCTACACCTTC. Its protein is CASRTQGSYGYTF. The V gene is TRBV2, the J gene TRBJ1-2; weak D call: TRBD1 (5 bases). CDR1 and CDR2 (germline): SNHLY, FYNNEI. The germline V and J ends were trimmed by 6 bases and 5 bases, with 13 bases remaining between them. This CDR3 region has 13 residues.

The chain recombines TRBV6-1 with TRBJ1-1; TRBD1 might be the D (5 bases). V dropped 7 bases and J dropped 8 bases, with 14 bases sitting between them. CDR1 and CDR2 from the germline V gene are MNHNS and SASEGT. There are 12 residues in the CDR3. The CDR3 protein is CASIGTGLEAFF. The CDR3 nucleotides are TGTGCCAGCATTGGGACCGGGCTAGAAGCTTTCTTT.

About this clonotype: At one end the junction does not follow the germline gene, possibly because of a read error. The rearrangement links TRBV7-9 to TRBJ1-5; a weak D match, TRBD1 (5 bases). Germline V gene sequence: CDR1 SEHNR, CDR2 FQNEAQ (reference sequence). This CDR3 is 14 amino acids long. The CDR3 sequence is CASGGRVGNQPRHF. The CDR3, as DNA: TGTGCCAGCGGGGGGAGGGTTGGCAATCAGCCCCGGCATTTT.

This clonotype was recorded at least ten times. The rearrangement uses TRBV7-8 and TRBJ2-7, with D unclear. Germline V gene sequence: CDR1 SGHVS, CDR2 FQNEAQ. Between the trimmed V and J ends, which lost 3 bases and 9 bases, there was a span of 12 bases. CDR3 size: 12 residues. The CDR3 loop is CASSFDGLVQYF. DNA for the CDR3: TGTGCCAGCAGCTTTGACGGTCTTGTGCAGTACTTC.

V is TRBV4-2 and J is TRBJ2-2; D ambiguous. The germline V and J ends were trimmed by 0 bases and 5 bases, with 7 bases remaining between them. From germline, CDR1 is LGHNA and CDR2 YNFKEQ. The CDR3 is made up of 14 amino acids. The CDR3 DNA follows: TGTGCCAGCAGCCAAGAACCTAGTACCGGGGAGCTGTTTTTT. Encoded protein: CASSQEPSTGELFF.

This clonotype appeared a single time. The rearrangement links TRBV2 to TRBJ2-7; weak D call: TRBD1 (6 bases). Trimming stripped 7 bases from V and 3 bases from J, with 22 bases between. The CDR3 is made up of 16 amino acids. Germline CDR1 is SNHLY and CDR2 is FYNNEI. DNA of the CDR3: TGTGCCAGCACCCAGGCCGGGACAAGCGCCTTCTACGAGCAGTACTTC. Translating it yields CASTQAGTSAFYEQYF.

This clonotype was seen many times. The CDR3 DNA is TGCAGTGCTTACAGGGGGAGAAGCAATCAGCCCCAGCATTTT. Translated, it gives CSAYRGRSNQPQHF. The chain carries TRBV20-1 and TRBJ1-5; 8 bases are a match to TRBD1. Germline V CDR1 and CDR2: DFQATT, SNEGSKA (reference sequence). V shed 5 bases, J shed 1 base, and the junction held 4 bases outside the gene matches. The CDR3 loop spans 14 amino acids.

The CDR3 sequence: CATSAPGMNTEAFF. The CDR3 nucleotides read TGTGCCACCAGTGCTCCCGGGATGAACACTGAAGCTTTCTTT. The chain combines TRBV24-1 with TRBJ1-1; no clear D gene. Germline assignment: CDR1 KGHDR and CDR2 SFDVKD. This CDR3 has 14 residues. Trimming shortened V by 5 bases and J by 0 bases, and 9 bases separated the two germline ends.

There are many counts of this clonotype. V usage is TRBV7-9 and J usage is TRBJ1-5; unclear D gene. CDR1 and CDR2 (germline): SEHNR, FQNEAQ (reference sequence). CDR3 length: 13 amino acids. Trimming took 5 bases from V and 7 from J, leaving 12 bases between them. CDR3 protein: CASSRMVGQPQHF. The CDR3 DNA reads as TGTGCCAGCAGCAGGATGGTAGGCCAGCCCCAGCATTTT.

This clonotype has a count of ten or more. The chain carries TRBV12-3 or TRBV12-4 and TRBJ1-5; D remains unclear. This CDR3 region has 13 residues. Trimming removed 6 bases from V and 9 bases from J, with 15 bases in between. The CDR3 protein is CASSPSDWGPQHF. For the CDR3, the DNA is TGTGCCAGCAGCCCTTCGGATTGGGGGCCCCAGCATTTT.

CDR3 in DNA: TGTGCCATCAGTGCTGCGGGAGTATCGAACACTGAAGCTTTCTTT. It encodes CAISAAGVSNTEAFF. The chain employs TRBV10-3 and TRBJ1-1; D unclear. This CDR3 comprises 15 residues. The ends were cut back, 4 bases at V and 1 base at J, with 13 bases in the middle. From germline, CDR1 is ENHRY and CDR2 SYGVKD.

Note on this clonotype: Germline is not matched at one junction end, which may reflect a read error. J is TRBJ2-7 and V is TRBV7-7, with 7 bases identical to TRBD1. Germline values: CDR1 SSHAT, CDR2 FNYEAQ (reference sequence). The CDR3 runs to 14 residues. CDR3 protein: CASSREDRSNEQYF. The CDR3 bases are TGTGCTAGCAGCAGAGAGGACAGGAGTAACGAGCAGTACTTC.